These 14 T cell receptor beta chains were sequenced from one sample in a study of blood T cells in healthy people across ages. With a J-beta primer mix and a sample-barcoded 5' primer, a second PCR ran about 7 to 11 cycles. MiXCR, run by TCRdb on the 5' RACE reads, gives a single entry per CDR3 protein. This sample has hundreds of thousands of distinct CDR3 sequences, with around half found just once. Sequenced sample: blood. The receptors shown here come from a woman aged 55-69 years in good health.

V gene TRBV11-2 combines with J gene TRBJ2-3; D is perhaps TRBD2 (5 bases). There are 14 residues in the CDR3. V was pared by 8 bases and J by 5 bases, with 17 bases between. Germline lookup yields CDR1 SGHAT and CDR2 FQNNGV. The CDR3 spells CASSPGGSRDTQYF. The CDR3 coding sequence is TGTGCCAGCTCCCCGGGCGGGTCCCGAGATACGCAGTATTTT. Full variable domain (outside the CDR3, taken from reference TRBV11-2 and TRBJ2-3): EAGVAQSPRYKIIEKRQSVAFWCNPISGHATLYWYQQILGQGPKLLIQFQNNGVVDDSQLPKDRFSAERLKGVDSTLKIQPAKLEDSAVYLCASSPGGSRDTQYFGPGTRLTVL.

The CDR3 reads CASSLGQGITF. CDR3 bases: TGTGCCAGCAGCTTGGGTCAGGGAATCACCTTC. The V and J genes are TRBV12-3 or TRBV12-4 and TRBJ1-2; a possible D gene is TRBD1 (5 bases). Trimming took 6 bases from V and 13 from J, leaving 15 bases between them. The CDR3 spans 11 residues.

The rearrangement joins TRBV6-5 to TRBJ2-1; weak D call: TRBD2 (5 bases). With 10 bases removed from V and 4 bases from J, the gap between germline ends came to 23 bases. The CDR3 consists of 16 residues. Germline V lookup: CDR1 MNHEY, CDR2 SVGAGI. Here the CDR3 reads CATLTPGSGGYNEQFF. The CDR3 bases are TGTGCCACTCTAACGCCGGGCTCAGGAGGTTACAATGAGCAGTTCTTC.

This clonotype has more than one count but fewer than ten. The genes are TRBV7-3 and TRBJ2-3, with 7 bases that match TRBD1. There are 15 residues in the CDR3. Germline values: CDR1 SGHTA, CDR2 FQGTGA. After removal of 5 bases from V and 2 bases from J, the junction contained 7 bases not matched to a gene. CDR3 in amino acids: CASSPNRGNTDTQYF. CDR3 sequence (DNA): TGTGCCAGCAGCCCTAACAGGGGAAACACAGATACGCAGTATTTT. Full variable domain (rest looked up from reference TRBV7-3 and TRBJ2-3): GAGVSQTPSNKVTEKGKYVELRCDPISGHTALYWYRQSLGQGPEFLIYFQGTGAADDSGLPNDRFFAVRPEGSVSTLKIQRTERGDSAVYLCASSPNRGNTDTQYFGPGTRLTVL.

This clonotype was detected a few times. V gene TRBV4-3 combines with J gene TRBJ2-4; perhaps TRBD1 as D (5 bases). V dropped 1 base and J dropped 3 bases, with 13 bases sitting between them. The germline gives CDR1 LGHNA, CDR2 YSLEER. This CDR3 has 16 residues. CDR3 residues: CASSQAYLGVKNIQYF. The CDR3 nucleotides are TGCGCCAGCAGCCAAGCCTACCTAGGGGTCAAAAACATTCAGTACTTC.

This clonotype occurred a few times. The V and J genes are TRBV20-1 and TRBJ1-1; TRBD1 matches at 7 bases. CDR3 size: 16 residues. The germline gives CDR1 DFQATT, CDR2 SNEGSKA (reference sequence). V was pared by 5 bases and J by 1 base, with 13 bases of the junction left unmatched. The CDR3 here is CSAPMIGDRANTEAFF. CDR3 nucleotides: TGCAGTGCTCCCATGATAGGAGACAGGGCGAACACTGAAGCTTTCTTT.

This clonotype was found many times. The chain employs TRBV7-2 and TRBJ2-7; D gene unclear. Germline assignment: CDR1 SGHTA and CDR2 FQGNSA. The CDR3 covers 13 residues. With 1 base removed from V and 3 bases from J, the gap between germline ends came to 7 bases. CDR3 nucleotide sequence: TGTGCCAGCAGCTTAGAAGGTGGCTACGAGCAGTACTTC. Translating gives CASSLEGGYEQYF.

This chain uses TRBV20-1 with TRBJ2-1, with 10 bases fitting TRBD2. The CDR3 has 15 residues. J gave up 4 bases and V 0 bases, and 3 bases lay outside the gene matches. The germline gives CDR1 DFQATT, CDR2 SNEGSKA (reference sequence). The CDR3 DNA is TGCAGTGCTAGAGATCTAGCGGGAGCTTACAATGAGCAGTTCTTC. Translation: CSARDLAGAYNEQFF.

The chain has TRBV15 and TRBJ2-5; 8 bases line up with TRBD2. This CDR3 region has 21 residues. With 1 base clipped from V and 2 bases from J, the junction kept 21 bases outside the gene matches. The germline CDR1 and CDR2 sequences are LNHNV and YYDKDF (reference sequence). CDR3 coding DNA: TGTGCCACCAGCAGAGGCTCGGCGGGAGGCAACCACCATTTAATACAAGAGACCCAGTACTTC. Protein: CATSRGSAGGNHHLIQETQYF.

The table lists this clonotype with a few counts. CDR3 region: CSARDLRTGSYEQYF. The DNA for the CDR3 is TGCAGTGCTAGAGATCTCCGGACAGGGTCCTACGAGCAGTACTTC. The genes are TRBV20-1 and TRBJ2-7, with 8 bases that match TRBD1. With V trimmed by 0 bases and J by 1 base, 5 bases remained unmatched. The germline V gene has CDR1 DFQATT and CDR2 SNEGSKA (reference sequence). There are 15 residues in the CDR3.

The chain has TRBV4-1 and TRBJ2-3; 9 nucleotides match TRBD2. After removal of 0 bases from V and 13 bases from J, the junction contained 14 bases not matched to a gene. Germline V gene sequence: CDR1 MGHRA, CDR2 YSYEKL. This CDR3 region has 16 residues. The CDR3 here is CASSQDEGLAGPWKYF. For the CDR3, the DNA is TGCGCCAGCAGCCAAGATGAGGGGCTAGCGGGGCCCTGGAAGTATTTT.

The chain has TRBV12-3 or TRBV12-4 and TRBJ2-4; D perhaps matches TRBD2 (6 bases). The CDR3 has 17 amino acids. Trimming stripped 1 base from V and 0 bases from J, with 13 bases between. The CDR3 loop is CASSLVAPGLAKNIQYF. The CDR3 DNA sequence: TGTGCCAGCAGTTTAGTGGCCCCGGGACTAGCCAAAAACATTCAGTACTTC.

The CDR3 sequence is CASSSVAGGQPEQFF. In DNA, the CDR3 is TGTGCCAGCAGCTCCGTAGCGGGAGGGCAACCTGAGCAGTTCTTC. The V call is TRBV11-1, the J call TRBJ2-1; TRBD2 matches 11 bases. The CDR3 runs 15 residues. The germline gives CDR1 SGHAT, CDR2 FQDESV (reference sequence). J was trimmed by 9 bases and V by 4 bases; bases with no gene match: 8.

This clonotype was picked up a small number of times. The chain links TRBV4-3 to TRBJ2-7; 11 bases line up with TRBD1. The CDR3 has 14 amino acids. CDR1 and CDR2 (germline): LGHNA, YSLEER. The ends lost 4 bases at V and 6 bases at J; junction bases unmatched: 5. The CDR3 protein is CASSPRTGGIEQYF. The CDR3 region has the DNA TGCGCCAGCAGCCCTCGGACAGGGGGCATCGAGCAGTACTTC.